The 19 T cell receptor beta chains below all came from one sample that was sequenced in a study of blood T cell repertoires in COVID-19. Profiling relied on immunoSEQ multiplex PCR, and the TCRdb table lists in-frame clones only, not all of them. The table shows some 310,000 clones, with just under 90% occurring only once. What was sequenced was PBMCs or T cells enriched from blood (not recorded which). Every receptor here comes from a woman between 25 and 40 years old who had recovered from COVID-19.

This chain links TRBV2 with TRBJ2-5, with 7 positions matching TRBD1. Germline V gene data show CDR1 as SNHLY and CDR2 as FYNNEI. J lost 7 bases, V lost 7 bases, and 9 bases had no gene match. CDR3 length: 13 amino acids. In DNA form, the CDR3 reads TGTGCCAGCAAGGGACAGACTACAGGGACCCAGTACTTC. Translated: CASKGQTTGTQYF.

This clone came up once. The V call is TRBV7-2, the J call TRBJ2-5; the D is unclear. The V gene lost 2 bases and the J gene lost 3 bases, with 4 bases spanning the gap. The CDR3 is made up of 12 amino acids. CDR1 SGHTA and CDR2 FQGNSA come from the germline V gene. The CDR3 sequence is CASSLPEETQYF. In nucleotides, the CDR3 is TGTGCCAGCAGCTTACCAGAAGAGACCCAGTACTTC.

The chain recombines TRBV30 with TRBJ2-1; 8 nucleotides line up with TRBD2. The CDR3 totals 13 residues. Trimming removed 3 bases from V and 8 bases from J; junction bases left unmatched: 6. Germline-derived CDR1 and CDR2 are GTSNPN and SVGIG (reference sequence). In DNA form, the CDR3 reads TGTGCCTGGAGGACGGGAGGGCCTTATGAGCAGTTCTTC. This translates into CAWRTGGPYEQFF.

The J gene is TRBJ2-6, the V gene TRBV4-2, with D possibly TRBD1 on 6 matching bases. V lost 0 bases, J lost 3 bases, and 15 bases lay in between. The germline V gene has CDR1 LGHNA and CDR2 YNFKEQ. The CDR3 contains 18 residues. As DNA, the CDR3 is TGTGCCAGCAGCCAAGATTCGTACGGGACACATGGGGCCAACGTCCTGACTTTC. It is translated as CASSQDSYGTHGANVLTF.

CDR3 sequence: CASSVRVPPYEQYF. The CDR3 nucleotides are TGTGCCAGCAGTGTCCGGGTCCCCCCCTACGAGCAGTACTTC. This sequence joins TRBV27 and TRBJ2-7; D not resolved. CDR1 is MNHEY, CDR2 SMNVEV, per germline (reference sequence). This CDR3 has 14 residues. The V end lost 5 bases, the J end lost 2 bases, and 13 bases lay between the germline ends.

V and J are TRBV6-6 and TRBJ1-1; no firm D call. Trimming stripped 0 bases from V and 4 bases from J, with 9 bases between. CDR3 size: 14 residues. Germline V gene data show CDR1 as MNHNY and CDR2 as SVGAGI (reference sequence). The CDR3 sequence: CASSYSSGVTEAFF. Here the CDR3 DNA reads TGTGCCAGCAGTTACTCGAGTGGAGTCACTGAAGCTTTCTTT.

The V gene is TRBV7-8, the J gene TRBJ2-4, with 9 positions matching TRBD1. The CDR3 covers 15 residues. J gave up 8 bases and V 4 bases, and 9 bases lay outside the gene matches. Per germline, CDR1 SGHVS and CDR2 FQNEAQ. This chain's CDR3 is CASSSLQGAGDIQYF. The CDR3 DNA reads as TGTGCCAGCAGCTCCCTACAGGGGGCAGGCGACATTCAGTACTTC.

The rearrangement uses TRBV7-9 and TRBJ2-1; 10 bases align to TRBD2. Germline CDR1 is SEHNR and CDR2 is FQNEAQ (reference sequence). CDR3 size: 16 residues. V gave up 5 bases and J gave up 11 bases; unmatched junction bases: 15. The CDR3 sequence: CASSPPPGTSEIKQFF. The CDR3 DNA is TGTGCCAGCAGCCCGCCCCCCGGGACTAGCGAGATAAAGCAGTTCTTC.

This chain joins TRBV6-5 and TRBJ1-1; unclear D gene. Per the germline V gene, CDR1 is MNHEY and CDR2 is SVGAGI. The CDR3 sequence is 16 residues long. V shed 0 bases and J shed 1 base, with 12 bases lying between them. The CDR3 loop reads CASSYSINHRNTEAFF. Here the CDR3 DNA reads TGTGCCAGCAGTTACTCTATAAACCACAGGAACACTGAAGCTTTCTTT.

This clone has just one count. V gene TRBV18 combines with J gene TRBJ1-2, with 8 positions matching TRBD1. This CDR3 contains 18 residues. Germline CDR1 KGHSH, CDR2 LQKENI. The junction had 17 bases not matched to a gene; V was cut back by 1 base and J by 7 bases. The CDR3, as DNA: TGTGCCAGCTCACCACGCGAGGACAGGGTGAGACCAGTTGGTGGCTACACCTTC. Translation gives CASSPREDRVRPVGGYTF.

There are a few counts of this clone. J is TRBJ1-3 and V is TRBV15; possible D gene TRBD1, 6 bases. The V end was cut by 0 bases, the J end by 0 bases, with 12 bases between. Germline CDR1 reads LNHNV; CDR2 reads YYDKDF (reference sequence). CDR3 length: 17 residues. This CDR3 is CATSRDQTGSSGNTIYF. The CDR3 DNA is TGTGCCACCAGCAGAGACCAGACAGGAAGCTCTGGAAACACCATATATTTT.

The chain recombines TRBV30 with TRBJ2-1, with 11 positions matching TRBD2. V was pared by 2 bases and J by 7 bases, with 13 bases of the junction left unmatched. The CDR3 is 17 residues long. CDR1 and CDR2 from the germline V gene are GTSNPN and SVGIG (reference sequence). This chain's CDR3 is CAWSRGASGRSMNEQFF. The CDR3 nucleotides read TGTGCCTGGAGTCGGGGGGCTAGCGGGAGGTCTATGAATGAGCAGTTCTTC.

CDR3 loop: CASLPVLSTGRNEKLFF. The CDR3, as DNA: TGTGCCAGCCTCCCCGTTCTTTCCACAGGGAGAAATGAAAAACTGTTTTTT. The V gene is TRBV18, the J gene TRBJ1-4; possible D gene TRBD1, 6 bases. V was clipped by 8 bases and J by 5 bases, with 24 bases between them. Germline V CDR1 and CDR2: KGHSH, LQKENI. CDR3 length: 17 residues. The full variable domain, with the rest looked up from reference TRBV18 and TRBJ1-4, is NAGVMQNPRHLVRRRGQEARLRCSPMKGHSHVYWYRQLPEEGLKFMVYLQKENIIDESGMPKERFSAEFPKEGPSILRIQQVVRGDSAAYFCASLPVLSTGRNEKLFFGSGTQLSVL.

The CDR3 loop is CASSPRTSEVSTDTQYF. The DNA of the CDR3 is TGTGCCAGCTCACCTCGGACTAGCGAGGTTAGCACAGATACGCAGTATTTT. The rearrangement links TRBV18 to TRBJ2-3; TRBD2 matches at 9 bases. V lost 3 bases, J lost 0 bases, and 7 bases stayed unmatched. The CDR3 has 17 amino acids. Germline V lookup: CDR1 KGHSH, CDR2 LQKENI.

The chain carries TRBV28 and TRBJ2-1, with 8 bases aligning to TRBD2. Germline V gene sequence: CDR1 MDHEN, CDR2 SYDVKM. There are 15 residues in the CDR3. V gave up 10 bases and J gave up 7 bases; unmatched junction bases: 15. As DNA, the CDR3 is TGTGCCACCCTGCACGGAGGAGCGGGAGTTAATGAGCAGTTCTTC. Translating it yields CATLHGGAGVNEQFF.

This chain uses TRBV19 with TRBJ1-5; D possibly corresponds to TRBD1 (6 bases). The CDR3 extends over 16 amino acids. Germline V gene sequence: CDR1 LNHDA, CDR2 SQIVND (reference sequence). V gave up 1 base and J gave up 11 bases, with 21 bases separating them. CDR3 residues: CASSIGLWDNKRAQHF. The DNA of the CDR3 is TGTGCCAGTAGTATAGGCTTGTGGGACAATAAACGGGCCCAGCATTTT.

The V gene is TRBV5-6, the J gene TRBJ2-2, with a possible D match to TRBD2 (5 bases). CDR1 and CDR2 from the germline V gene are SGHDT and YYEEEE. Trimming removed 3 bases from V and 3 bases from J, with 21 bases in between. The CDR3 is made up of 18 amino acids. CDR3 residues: CASSSKLGTTTYTGELFF. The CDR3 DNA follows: TGTGCCAGCAGCTCCAAACTAGGAACTACGACATACACCGGGGAGCTGTTTTTT.

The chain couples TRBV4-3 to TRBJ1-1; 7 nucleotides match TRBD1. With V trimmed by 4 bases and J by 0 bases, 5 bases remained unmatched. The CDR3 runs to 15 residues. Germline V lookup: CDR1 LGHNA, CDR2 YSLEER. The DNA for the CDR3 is TGCGCCAGCAGCCCAAGGACAGGACTGAACACTGAAGCTTTCTTT. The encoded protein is CASSPRTGLNTEAFF.

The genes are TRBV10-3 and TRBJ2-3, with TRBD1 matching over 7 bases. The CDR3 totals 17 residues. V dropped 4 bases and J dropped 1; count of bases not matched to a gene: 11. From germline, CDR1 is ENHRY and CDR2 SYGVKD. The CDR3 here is CAISATGDSVGTDTQYF. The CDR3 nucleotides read TGTGCCATCAGTGCCACAGGGGATTCTGTGGGCACAGATACGCAGTATTTT.